The rows below give T cell receptor beta chains drawn from one sample of a study of T cell changes during pregnancy in multiple sclerosis. Method: immunoSEQ multiplex PCR; TCRdb's copy keeps in-frame clones and lacks some. The sample includes roughly 40,000 clones, about 91% seen only once; the top ten take approximately 8.4%. The sample here was CD8+ T cells from peripheral blood mononuclear cells, taken before pregnancy. The receptors originated from a female donor with multiple sclerosis, enrolled in a pregnancy study. CDR3s include the opening cysteine and the closing phenylalanine or tryptophan. D genes are given only for firm matches. Expanded clones are given a class, and other clones once, few, many or no size at all.

v_call	j_call	d_call	clone_size	cdr3_aa	cdr3_nt
TRBV27	TRBJ1-5	TRBD1	NA	CASSRQGANQPQHF	TGTGCCAGCAGTCGACAGGGGGCAAATCAGCCCCAGCATTTT
TRBV27	TRBJ2-1	TRBD2	NA	CASRGLAGDEQFF	TGTGCCAGCAGAGGACTAGCGGGAGATGAGCAGTTCTTC
TRBV28	TRBJ2-7	NA	NA	CASSLGGTYEQYF	TGTGCCAGCAGTTTGGGGGGAACCTACGAGCAGTACTTC
TRBV5-1	TRBJ2-7	NA	NA	CASSFGGIYEQYF	TGCGCCAGCAGCTTTGGCGGGATCTACGAGCAGTACTTC
TRBV9	TRBJ2-6	NA	NA	CASSVVEVGSGANVLTF	TGTGCCAGCAGCGTCGTAGAGGTGGGCTCTGGGGCCAACGTCCTGACTTTC
TRBV9	TRBJ2-5	TRBD1	NA	CASSPPGQGVGETQYF	TGTGCCAGCAGCCCCCCGGGACAGGGGGTGGGAGAGACCCAGTACTTC
TRBV9	TRBJ2-1	NA	NA	CASSHSGSYNEQFF	TGTGCCAGCAGCCACTCCGGCTCCTACAATGAGCAGTTCTTC
TRBV27	TRBJ1-1	TRBD1	few	CASRDRYTEAFF	TGTGCCAGCAGGGACAGGTACACTGAAGCTTTCTTT
TRBV19	TRBJ2-7	NA	NA	CASSISSLYEQYF	TGTGCCAGTAGTATATCCTCTCTCTACGAGCAGTACTTC
TRBV27	TRBJ2-2	NA	NA	CASSLLGPGELFF	TGTGCCAGCAGTTTACTGGGCCCCGGGGAGCTGTTTTTT
TRBV10-3	TRBJ2-7	TRBD2	NA	CAISDLLAGVIYEQYF	TGTGCCATCAGTGACCTTTTAGCGGGAGTCATCTACGAGCAGTACTTC
TRBV4-1	TRBJ2-7	NA	NA	CASSPADRSGEQYF	TGCGCCAGCAGCCCGGCTGACAGGTCGGGGGAGCAGTACTTC